This T cell receptor delta chain appears in the sequencing data of a study of gamma delta lymphoproliferative disorders and STAT genes (dated by TCRdb to about 2018). Turning to the overall study: Gamma-chain libraries were prepared from at least 50 ng of genomic DNA using the LymphoTrack Dx TCRG Assay. Because no corresponding Invivoscribe delta assay was available, delta-chain libraries were prepared according to the standard operating procedure of the EuroClonality-NGS working group. Two gamma-chain samples and all delta-chain samples were sequenced twice to confirm results. The study profiled TCR gamma and delta CDR3 repertoires by deep sequencing in Tgammadelta lymphoproliferative disease patients and healthy controls, within a larger immunophenotypic and STAT-mutation study.

Its CDR3 holds 19 amino acids, cysteine through phenylalanine. The CDR3 DNA has 57 bases and is translated from base 1. In both library preparation methods, multiplex PCR was run with primers aimed at the conserved V and J regions of the TCR genes. The amplicons were purified, pooled and then sequenced on an Illumina MiSeq platform. The paper's processing steps were these. V(D)J alignment, clonotype assembly and translation were performed with MiXCR, whereas functionality assessment and CDR3 repertoire analyses were performed with VDJtools. CDR3 followed the IMGT definition, and analyses included only productive sequences that used functional genes, leaving out ORF genes and pseudogenes. A custom Python script searched for identical amino acid CDR3s of major clonotypes (frequency >=5%) across all patients and controls. A one-sided non-parametric Wilcoxon test was used to compare clonotype frequencies in patients versus controls. In TCRdb, clones were called once more from the public reads by CATT, and rows of identical DNA were later combined. TCRdb's processing, not the study's, gives the V and J calls here. The sample contains more than 3,000 delta-chain clones, 0.95% to 1.1% of them found a single time. The top ten constitute approximately 22% of the sample.

TCR sequencing was performed on genomic DNA from peripheral blood mononuclear cells isolated from patients and controls. Controls were about 23 healthy adult blood donors, with a median age of about 60 years and 12 males and around eleven females, matched to patients for age and sex. Points the paper makes about the study in general: The authors pointed out that NGS specificity may be lower at low frequencies, so whether leukemic clones are public or private needs to be confirmed. Control T cells were likely spread across varied maturation stages, whereas leukemic cells were skewed toward terminal effectors, which potentially limits comparisons between patients and controls. In whole-repertoire clustering, patient gamma repertoires grouped separately from healthy controls, whereas delta repertoires showed no separation between groups. Nearly all major patient gamma and delta clonotypes were public, shared with at least one healthy donor; only two gamma clonotypes were private to disease.

In the case of this clone: The antigen it recognizes is unknown. No quality values exist for individual bases; no much larger clone is one base distant.

The sample comprised blood. This clonotype originated in a human donor in good health. The V gene went uncalled, while the J gene is TRDJ1; the table's TRDD3 call for D was not verified on the DNA. In nucleotides, the sequence is TGTGCTCTTGGGCAACACCTCGCCAACTGGGGGATACGGGCCGATAAACTCATCTTT. It encodes CALGQHLANWGIRADKLIF.